The 25 T cell receptor beta chains presented below share a single source sample, sequenced in a study of shared clonotypes between healthy human individuals. Data came from immunoSEQ multiplex PCR; TCRdb stores just in-frame clones and leaves some out. This sample yields around 2.1 million clones, of which approximately 94% are seen a single time; about 1.5% belongs to the top ten. Naive CD8 cells were CD45RO-negative, positively selected for CCR7, excluding terminally differentiated effector memory CD45RA+ cells. Sequenced material: naive CD8+ T cells from PBMCs. The receptors shown here come from a man in his late teens or twenties in good health. Some clones in this sample may be carry-over from other donors' samples.

Of note for this clone: Within the sample, other DNA sequences also encode this same CDR3. The chain has TRBV27 and TRBJ2-3; D unresolved. V was clipped by 6 bases and J by 0 bases, with 4 bases between them. Per the germline V gene, CDR1 is MNHEY and CDR2 is SMNVEV (reference sequence). The CDR3 loop spans 12 amino acids. The CDR3: CASRDSTDTQYF. For the CDR3, the DNA is TGTGCCAGCAGGGATAGCACAGATACGCAGTATTTT.

The chain uses TRBV28 and TRBJ2-7, with 9 positions matching TRBD2. The trim removed 1 base at V and 4 bases at J, leaving 8 bases unmatched. The CDR3 totals 16 residues. Germline assignment: CDR1 MDHEN and CDR2 SYDVKM. Here the CDR3 reads CASSLSDSGSGYEQYF. The CDR3 DNA is TGTGCCAGCAGTTTATCTGATAGCGGGAGTGGGTACGAGCAGTACTTC. Using reference TRBV28 and TRBJ2-7 for the parts outside the CDR3, the full variable domain is DVKVTQSSRYLVKRTGEKVFLECVQDMDHENMFWYRQDPGLGLRLIYFSYDVKMKEKGDIPEGYSVSREKKERFSLILESASTNQTSMYLCASSLSDSGSGYEQYFGPGTRLTVT.

The rearrangement joins TRBV9 to TRBJ2-1; 8 positions match TRBD1. CDR1 and CDR2 (germline): SGDLS, YYNGEE. The CDR3 runs 14 residues. The V and J ends lost 3 bases and 3 bases, in that order; junction bases with no gene match: 2. CDR3 amino acids: CASSGGTGYNEQFF. The CDR3 coding sequence is TGTGCCAGCAGCGGTGGGACAGGCTACAATGAGCAGTTCTTC.

This chain connects TRBV10-3 to TRBJ2-7; D is unclear. CDR3 length equals 13 residues. V lost 2 bases and J lost 2, with 7 bases in between. Germline lookup yields CDR1 ENHRY and CDR2 SYGVKD. CDR3 coding DNA: TGTGCCATCAGTGAGGGGCCAGCCTACGAGCAGTACTTC. This sequence encodes CAISEGPAYEQYF.

The chain combines TRBV28 with TRBJ2-7; D is perhaps TRBD2 (7 bases). Deletions cut 2 bases from V and 1 base from J, with 18 bases between. Germline CDR1 MDHEN, CDR2 SYDVKM. This CDR3 has 17 amino acids. CDR3 DNA: TGTGCCAGCAGTTTACTATCGTCGGGGGGCGGATCCTACGAGCAGTACTTC. Its protein is CASSLLSSGGGSYEQYF.

Comments on this clone: Other nucleotide sequences from this sample produce the same CDR3. The rearrangement uses TRBV19 and TRBJ1-1; tentative D call: TRBD1 (6 bases). Looked up from germline, CDR1 is LNHDA and CDR2 is SQIVND (reference sequence). V lost 6 bases and J lost 4, with 9 bases in between. The CDR3 spans 12 residues. The CDR3 protein is CASRTGSTEAFF. For the CDR3, the DNA is TGTGCCAGTAGAACAGGGAGCACTGAAGCTTTCTTT. The entire variable domain, with the rest obtained from reference TRBV19 and TRBJ1-1, is as follows: DGGITQSPKYLFRKEGQNVTLSCEQNLNHDAMYWYRQDPGQGLRLIYYSQIVNDFQKGDIAEGYSVSREKKESFPLTVTSAQKNPTAFYLCASRTGSTEAFFGQGTRLTVV.

This chain uses TRBV9 with TRBJ2-5, with 9 bases matching TRBD2. Germline V gives CDR1 SGDLS, CDR2 YYNGEE. This CDR3 contains 15 residues. The V gene end was trimmed by 0 bases and the J gene end by 5 bases; junction bases not matched to a gene: 5. The CDR3 region has the DNA TGTGCCAGCAGCGTAGGGGTTAGCGGGGGTGAGACCCAGTACTTC. It specifies CASSVGVSGGETQYF.

This clone was seen once. The V gene is TRBV7-9, the J gene TRBJ2-2; D is ambiguous. The V end lost 4 bases, the J end lost 0 bases, and 12 bases lay between the germline ends. The CDR3 runs 16 residues. The germline gives CDR1 SEHNR, CDR2 FQNEAQ (reference sequence). CDR3 DNA sequence: TGTGCCAGCAGCTCAACTGGATACGCGAACACCGGGGAGCTGTTTTTT. Translating gives CASSSTGYANTGELFF.

This rearrangement joins TRBV7-8 to TRBJ2-7; TRBD1 matches 7 bases. The CDR3 runs to 15 residues. V gave up 2 bases and J gave up 2 bases; unmatched junction bases: 6. The V gene's germline CDR1 is SGHVS and CDR2 FQNEAQ. This chain's CDR3 is CASSLQGTAPYEQYF. CDR3 bases: TGTGCCAGCAGCTTACAGGGGACAGCTCCCTACGAGCAGTACTTC.

This rearrangement joins TRBV5-1 to TRBJ2-3; 9 nucleotides line up with TRBD2. V shed 0 bases and J 6 bases; nucleotides not matched to a gene: 5. The CDR3 sequence is 15 residues long. Germline values: CDR1 SGHRS, CDR2 YFSETQ. The CDR3 loop is CASSLGLAAPDTQYF. The CDR3 DNA is TGCGCCAGCAGCTTGGGACTAGCGGCCCCGGATACGCAGTATTTT. Based on the CDR3 plus reference TRBV5-1 and TRBJ2-3, the full variable domain is KAGVTQTPRYLIKTRGQQVTLSCSPISGHRSVSWYQQTPGQGLQFLFEYFSETQRNKGNFPGRFSGRQFSNSRSEMNVSTLELGDSALYLCASSLGLAAPDTQYFGPGTRLTVL.

V is TRBV5-4 and J is TRBJ2-3; TRBD2 aligns across 13 bases. V was clipped by 2 bases and J by 1 base; unmatched bases: 7. Per the germline V gene, CDR1 is SGHNT and CDR2 is YYREEE (reference sequence). There are 18 residues in the CDR3. CDR3 in amino acids: CASSFVVLAGGRTDTQYF. In DNA form, the CDR3 reads TGTGCCAGCAGCTTTGTAGTACTAGCGGGAGGGCGCACAGATACGCAGTATTTT.

Note on this clone: Other DNA sequences in this specimen translate into the identical CDR3. V and J are TRBV11-2 and TRBJ2-7; 8 bases map to TRBD2. Per germline, CDR1 SGHAT and CDR2 FQNNGV. J gave up 1 base and V 1 base, and 3 bases lay outside the gene matches. The CDR3 extends over 15 amino acids. CDR3 bases: TGTGCCAGCAGCTTAGGTGCTAGCGGGTCCTACGAGCAGTACTTC. Amino acids: CASSLGASGSYEQYF.

The CDR3 nucleotides read TGTGCCAGCAGTTCTCAAAGTTCCAATCAGCCCCAGCATTTT. Its protein is CASSSQSSNQPQHF. The chain uses TRBV28 and TRBJ1-5; D gene ambiguous. The CDR3 consists of 14 residues. CDR1 and CDR2 (germline): MDHEN, SYDVKM. V lost 4 bases and J 3 bases, leaving 10 bases between the germline ends. Supplemented by reference TRBV28 and TRBJ1-5, the full variable domain reads DVKVTQSSRYLVKRTGEKVFLECVQDMDHENMFWYRQDPGLGLRLIYFSYDVKMKEKGDIPEGYSVSREKKERFSLILESASTNQTSMYLCASSSQSSNQPQHFGDGTRLSIL.

The J gene is TRBJ1-4, the V gene TRBV9; 7 bases are shared with TRBD1. V lost 3 bases, J lost 8 bases, and 4 bases stayed unmatched. CDR3 length: 13 residues. Germline CDR1 is SGDLS and CDR2 is YYNGEE. CDR3 amino acids: CASSGDSQEKLFF. The CDR3 DNA sequence: TGTGCCAGCAGCGGGGACAGCCAAGAAAAACTGTTTTTT.

The chain is built from TRBV7-8 and TRBJ2-5, with D maybe TRBD2 (6 bases). The CDR3 has 14 amino acids. Trimming pared 1 base from V and 1 base from J, leaving 7 bases between. Germline CDR1 and CDR2: SGHVS and FQNEAQ. The CDR3 region is CASSLGGAQETQYF. The CDR3 DNA follows: TGTGCCAGCAGCTTAGGCGGGGCCCAAGAGACCCAGTACTTC.

The rearrangement uses TRBV27 and TRBJ2-2; D is perhaps TRBD2 (5 bases). Germline lookup yields CDR1 MNHEY and CDR2 SMNVEV (reference sequence). The V and J ends lost 7 bases and 3 bases respectively, with 18 bases between them. This CDR3 spans 16 amino acids. The CDR3 region is CASNSLEGVHTGELFF. The DNA for the CDR3 is TGTGCCAGCAACAGCCTAGAGGGAGTACACACCGGGGAGCTGTTTTTT.

The chain links TRBV5-4 to TRBJ1-2, with 8 nucleotides matching TRBD1. The germline CDR1 and CDR2 sequences are SGHNT and YYREEE (reference sequence). The CDR3 contains 15 residues. After removal of 4 bases from V and 2 bases from J, the junction contained 7 bases not matched to a gene. Here the CDR3 reads CASSKAGGANYGYTF. CDR3 nucleotide sequence: TGTGCCAGCAGCAAAGCAGGGGGCGCGAACTATGGCTACACCTTC. Full variable domain (outside the CDR3, taken from reference TRBV5-4 and TRBJ1-2): ETGVTQSPTHLIKTRGQQVTLRCSSQSGHNTVSWYQQALGQGPQFIFQYYREEENGRGNFPPRFSGLQFPNYSSELNVNALELDDSALYLCASSKAGGANYGYTFGSGTRLTVV.

The J gene is TRBJ2-1, the V gene TRBV29-1; 10 positions match TRBD2. CDR1 is SQVTM, CDR2 ANQGSEA, per germline. After removal of 7 bases from V and 5 bases from J, the junction contained 5 bases not matched to a gene. The CDR3 is made up of 13 amino acids. This CDR3 reads CSERTSGHNEQFF. Here the CDR3 DNA reads TGCAGCGAGCGGACTAGCGGCCACAATGAGCAGTTCTTC.

A remark on this clone: This CDR3 is also generated by other DNA sequences in the sample. The chain joins TRBV27 to TRBJ2-7, with D unclear. Germline V lookup: CDR1 MNHEY, CDR2 SMNVEV (reference sequence). Deletions cut 2 bases from V and 2 bases from J, with 7 bases between. The CDR3 sequence is 13 residues long. The CDR3 is CASSLGLTYEQYF. The CDR3 DNA reads TGTGCCAGCAGTTTAGGCCTGACCTACGAGCAGTACTTC.

This chain joins TRBV25-1 and TRBJ2-2; TRBD1 matches at 7 bases. CDR3 size: 15 residues. Trimming cost V 3 bases and J 8 bases; bases outside gene matches: 9. Germline V gene data show CDR1 as MGHDK and CDR2 as SYGVNS. In DNA, the CDR3 is TGTGCCAGCAGTGACCGACAGGGAATTTTTGGGGAGCTGTTTTTT. Translated: CASSDRQGIFGELFF.

The genes are TRBV7-2 and TRBJ2-2, with D unclear. The CDR3 runs 14 residues. The germline V gene has CDR1 SGHTA and CDR2 FQGNSA. Trimming took 2 bases from V and 3 from J, leaving 7 bases between them. Here the CDR3 reads CASSLLSDTGELFF. The DNA of the CDR3 is TGTGCCAGCAGCTTATTGTCCGACACCGGGGAGCTGTTTTTT.

The CDR3 loop is CASSSGAPTFFYEQYF. For the CDR3, the DNA is TGTGCCAGCAGTTCGGGTGCCCCGACGTTTTTCTACGAGCAGTACTTC. The chain couples TRBV27 to TRBJ2-7; D not resolved. Germline values: CDR1 MNHEY, CDR2 SMNVEV (reference sequence). The CDR3 sequence is 16 residues long. The ends were cut back, 4 bases at V and 3 bases at J, with 19 bases in the middle.

CDR3 nucleotide sequence: TGTGCCAGCAGCTTAACAGGCGGGGACGGATACAATGAGCAGTTCTTC. Translation: CASSLTGGDGYNEQFF. The chain recombines TRBV11-2 with TRBJ2-1; a weak D match, TRBD2 (6 bases). Trimming removed 2 bases at V and 4 bases at J, with 15 bases between. From germline, CDR1 is SGHAT and CDR2 FQNNGV. This CDR3 has 16 amino acids.

The rearrangement joins TRBV9 to TRBJ2-5; 8 bases map to TRBD2. The CDR3 is 18 residues long. Germline V lookup: CDR1 SGDLS, CDR2 YYNGEE. Trimming cost V 3 bases and J 3 bases; bases outside gene matches: 16. DNA for the CDR3: TGTGCCAGCAGCGCCACCCGGGGGGTAGCGGGAAACAAAGAGACCCAGTACTTC. It specifies CASSATRGVAGNKETQYF. Complete variable domain (other parts from reference TRBV9 and TRBJ2-5): DSGVTQTPKHLITATGQRVTLRCSPRSGDLSVYWYQQSLDQGLQFLIQYYNGEERAKGNILERFSAQQFPDLHSELNLSSLELGDSALYFCASSATRGVAGNKETQYFGPGTRLLVL.

The chain recombines TRBV5-8 with TRBJ1-3, with D unresolved. This CDR3 has 14 amino acids. Germline CDR1 reads SGHTS; CDR2 reads YDEGEE. Trimming pared 2 bases from V and 0 bases from J, leaving 6 bases between. The CDR3 sequence is CASSLTHSGNTIYF. The DNA of the CDR3 is TGTGCCAGCAGCTTAACACACTCTGGAAACACCATATATTTT.